This entry concerns a single T cell receptor beta chain. Regarding time point: pretreatment peripheral blood. Patient disease was locally advanced or metastatic urothelial carcinoma. This sample is part of a study of PD-L1 blockade in urothelial cancer. Clones were read by immunoSEQ multiplex PCR, and TCRdb kept only the in-frame ones, dropping some. The data contain tens of thousands of clones, 84% of them seen just once; the ten biggest clones take up 8% to 10%. CDR1 MDHEN and CDR2 SYDVKM come from the germline V gene. The CDR3 has 15 amino acids. With 3 bases clipped from V and 4 bases from J, the junction kept 4 bases outside the gene matches.

Sample: PBMCs, taken around atezolizumab (anti-PD-L1) treatment. The chain recombines TRBV28 with TRBJ2-3, with 10 nucleotides matching TRBD1. The receptor's source is a woman in her 70s with urothelial cancer. The CDR3 nucleotides read TGTGCCAGCAGTTTGCCCGGGACAGGGGCAGATACGCAGTATTTT. Translation gives CASSLPGTGADTQYF.